This T cell receptor (beta chain) was recovered during a study of OX40 agonist ivuxolimab in advanced cancers. Assay used: immunoSEQ multiplex PCR; TCRdb lists only in-frame clones, some missing. The sample carries 55,000 to 70,000 clones, 75% to 85% recorded once. The CDR3 spans 14 residues. Trimming removed 0 bases from V and 5 bases from J, with 10 bases in between. From germline, CDR1 is SGHAT and CDR2 FQNNGV. The input for sequencing was CD4+ or CD8+ T cells sorted from blood, taken in a trial of the OX40 agonist ivuxolimab. The TCR comes from an adult with an advanced solid tumor such as melanoma, head and neck, liver or kidney cancer. The chain couples TRBV11-2 to TRBJ2-5; no clear D gene. The CDR3 loop is CASSLDYTGETQYF. The CDR3 nucleotides are TGTGCCAGCAGCTTAGATTATACTGGGGAGACCCAGTACTTC.